Here is one TCR beta chain with its context. The sample is drawn from a study of blood T cell repertoires in COVID-19. Study-level information: The United States, Italy and Spain were the sources of the acute and convalescent COVID-19 samples. T cells, B-cell-depleted T cells, or PBMCs supplied cDNA or gDNA.

V was pared by 7 bases and J by 5 bases, with 6 bases of the junction left unmatched. The CDR3 spans 14 residues. Germline-derived CDR1 and CDR2 are LNHDA and SQIVND (reference sequence). TCRdb's table, derived via immunoSEQ multiplex PCR, lists solely in-frame clones and lacks some. The data contain roughly 280,000 clones, 75% to 95% of them singletons. Those enrolled, adults aged about 18 to 95 years, came from around 24 US areas. This receptor was obtained from a middle-aged man who had been exposed to COVID-19. This chain links TRBV19 with TRBJ1-5; 9 bases are a match to TRBD1. Sequences were obtained from PBMCs or T cells enriched from blood (not recorded which). CDR3 sequence (DNA): TGTGCCAGTAAAGGGGGACAGGGTTATCAGCCCCAGCATTTT. Amino acid sequence: CASKGGQGYQPQHF. Variable domain in full (rest from reference TRBV19 and TRBJ1-5): DGGITQSPKYLFRKEGQNVTLSCEQNLNHDAMYWYRQDPGQGLRLIYYSQIVNDFQKGDIAEGYSVSREKKESFPLTVTSAQKNPTAFYLCASKGGQGYQPQHFGDGTRLSIL.